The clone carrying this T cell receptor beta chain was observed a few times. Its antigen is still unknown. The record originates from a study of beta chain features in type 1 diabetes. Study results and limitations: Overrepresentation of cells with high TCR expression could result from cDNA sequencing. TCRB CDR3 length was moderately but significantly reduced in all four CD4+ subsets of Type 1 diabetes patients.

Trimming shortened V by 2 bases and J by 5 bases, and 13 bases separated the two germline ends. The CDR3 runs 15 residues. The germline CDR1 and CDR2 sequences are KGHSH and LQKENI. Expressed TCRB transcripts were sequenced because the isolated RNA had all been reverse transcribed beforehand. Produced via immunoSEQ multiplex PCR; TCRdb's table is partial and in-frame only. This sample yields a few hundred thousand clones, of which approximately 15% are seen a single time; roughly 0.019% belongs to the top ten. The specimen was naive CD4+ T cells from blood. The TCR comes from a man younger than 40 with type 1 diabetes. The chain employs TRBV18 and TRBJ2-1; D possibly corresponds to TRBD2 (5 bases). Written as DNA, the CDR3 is TGTGCCAGCTCACCAAATAGAGGGCGGAACAATGAGCAGTTCTTC. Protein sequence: CASSPNRGRNNEQFF. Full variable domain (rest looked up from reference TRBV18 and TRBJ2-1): NAGVMQNPRHLVRRRGQEARLRCSPMKGHSHVYWYRQLPEEGLKFMVYLQKENIIDESGMPKERFSAEFPKEGPSILRIQQVVRGDSAAYFCASSPNRGRNNEQFFGPGTRLTVL.